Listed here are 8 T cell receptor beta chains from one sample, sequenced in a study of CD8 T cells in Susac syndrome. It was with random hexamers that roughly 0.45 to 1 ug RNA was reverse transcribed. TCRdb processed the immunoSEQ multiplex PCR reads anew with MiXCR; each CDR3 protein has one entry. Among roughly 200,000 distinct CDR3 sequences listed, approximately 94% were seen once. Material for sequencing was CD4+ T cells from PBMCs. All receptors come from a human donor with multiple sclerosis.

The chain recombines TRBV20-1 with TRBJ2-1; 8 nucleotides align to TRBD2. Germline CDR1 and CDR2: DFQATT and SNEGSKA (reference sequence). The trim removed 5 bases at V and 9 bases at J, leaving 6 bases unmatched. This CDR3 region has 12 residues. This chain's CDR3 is CSAGTRSPEQFF. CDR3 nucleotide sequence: TGCAGTGCTGGGACTAGATCCCCTGAGCAGTTCTTC.

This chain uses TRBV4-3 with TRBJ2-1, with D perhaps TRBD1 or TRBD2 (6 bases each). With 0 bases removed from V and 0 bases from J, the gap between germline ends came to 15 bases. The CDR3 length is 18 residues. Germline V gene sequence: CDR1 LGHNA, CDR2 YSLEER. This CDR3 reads CASSQDGGGQGSYNEQFF. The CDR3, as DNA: TGCGCCAGCAGCCAAGACGGGGGCGGGCAAGGCTCCTACAATGAGCAGTTCTTC.

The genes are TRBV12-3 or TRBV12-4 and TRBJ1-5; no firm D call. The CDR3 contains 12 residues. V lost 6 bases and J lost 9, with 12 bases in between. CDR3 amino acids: CASSTRQAPQHF. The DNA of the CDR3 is TGTGCCAGCAGCACCCGGCAGGCGCCCCAGCATTTT.

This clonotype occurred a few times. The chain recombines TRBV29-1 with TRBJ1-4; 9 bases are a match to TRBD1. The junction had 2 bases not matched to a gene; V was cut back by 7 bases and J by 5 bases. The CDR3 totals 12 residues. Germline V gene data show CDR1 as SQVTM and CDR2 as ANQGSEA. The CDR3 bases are TGCAGCGCCGGACAGGGGAATGAAAAACTGTTTTTT. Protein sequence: CSAGQGNEKLFF. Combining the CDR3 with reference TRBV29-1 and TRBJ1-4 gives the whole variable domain SAVISQKPSRDICQRGTSLTIQCQVDSQVTMMFWYRQQPGQSLTLIATANQGSEATYESGFVIDKFPISRPNLTFSTLTVSNMSPEDSSIYLCSAGQGNEKLFFGSGTQLSVL.

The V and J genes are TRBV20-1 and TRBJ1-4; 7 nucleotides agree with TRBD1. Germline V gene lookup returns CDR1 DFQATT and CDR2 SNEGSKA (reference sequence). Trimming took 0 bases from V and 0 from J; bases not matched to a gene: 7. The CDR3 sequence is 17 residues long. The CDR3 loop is CSARDWGDSSTNEKLFF. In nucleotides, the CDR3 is TGCAGTGCTAGAGATTGGGGGGACAGCTCAACTAATGAAAAACTGTTTTTT.

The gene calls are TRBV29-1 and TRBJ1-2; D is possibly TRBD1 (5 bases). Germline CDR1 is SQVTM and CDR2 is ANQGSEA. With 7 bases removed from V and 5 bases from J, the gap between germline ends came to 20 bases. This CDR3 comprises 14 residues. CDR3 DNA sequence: TGCAGCGCTGGGGCCGGGACCGACGAATATGGCTACACCTTC. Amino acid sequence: CSAGAGTDEYGYTF. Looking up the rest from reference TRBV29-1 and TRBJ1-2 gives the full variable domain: SAVISQKPSRDICQRGTSLTIQCQVDSQVTMMFWYRQQPGQSLTLIATANQGSEATYESGFVIDKFPISRPNLTFSTLTVSNMSPEDSSIYLCSAGAGTDEYGYTFGSGTRLTVV.

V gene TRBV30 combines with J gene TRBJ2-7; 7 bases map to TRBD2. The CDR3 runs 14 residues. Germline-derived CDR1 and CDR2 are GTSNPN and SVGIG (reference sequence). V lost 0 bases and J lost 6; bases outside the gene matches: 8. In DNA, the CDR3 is TGTGCCTGGAGTGTGGGAGGGGAGGGGTTCGAGCAGTACTTC. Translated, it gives CAWSVGGEGFEQYF. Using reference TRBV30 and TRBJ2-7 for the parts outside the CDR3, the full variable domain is SQTIHQWPATLVQPVGSPLSLECTVEGTSNPNLYWYRQAAGRGLQLLFYSVGIGQISSEVPQNLSASRPQDRQFILSSKKLLLSDSGFYLCAWSVGGEGFEQYFGPGTRLTVT.

DNA of the CDR3: TGCAGTGCTCGAAGACCGAGAGGACTAGCGGGGGCTTCGCAGTTCTTC. It is translated as CSARRPRGLAGASQFF. J is TRBJ2-1 and V is TRBV20-1, with 13 bases that match TRBD2. This CDR3 has 16 residues. J was trimmed by 12 bases and V by 5 bases; bases with no gene match: 16. CDR1 DFQATT and CDR2 SNEGSKA come from the germline V gene (reference sequence).